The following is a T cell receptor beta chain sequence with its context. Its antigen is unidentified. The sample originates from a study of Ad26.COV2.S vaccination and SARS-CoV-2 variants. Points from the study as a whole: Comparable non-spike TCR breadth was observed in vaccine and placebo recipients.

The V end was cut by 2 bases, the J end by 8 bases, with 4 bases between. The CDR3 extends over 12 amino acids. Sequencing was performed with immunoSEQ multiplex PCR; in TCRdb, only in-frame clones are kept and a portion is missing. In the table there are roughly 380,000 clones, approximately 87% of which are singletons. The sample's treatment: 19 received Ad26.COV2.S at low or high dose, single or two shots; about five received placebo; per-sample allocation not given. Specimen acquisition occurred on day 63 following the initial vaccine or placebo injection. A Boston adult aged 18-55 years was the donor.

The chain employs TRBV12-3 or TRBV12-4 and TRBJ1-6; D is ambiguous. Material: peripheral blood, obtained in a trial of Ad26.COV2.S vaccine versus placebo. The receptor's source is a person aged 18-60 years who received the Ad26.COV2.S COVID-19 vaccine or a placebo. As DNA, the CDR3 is TGTGCCAGCAGTTTAAAGTATTCACCCCTCCACTTT. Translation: CASSLKYSPLHF.